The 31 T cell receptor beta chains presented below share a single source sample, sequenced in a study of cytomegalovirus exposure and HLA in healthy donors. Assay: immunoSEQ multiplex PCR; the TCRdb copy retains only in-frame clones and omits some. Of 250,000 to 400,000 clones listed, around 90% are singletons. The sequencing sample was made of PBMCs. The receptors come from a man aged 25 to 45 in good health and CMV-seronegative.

CDR3 protein: CASSYGLGSTYEQYF. The CDR3 nucleotides are TGTGCCAGCAGTTATGGTCTTGGCAGTACCTACGAGCAGTACTTC. The V and J genes are TRBV6-6 and TRBJ2-7; D is uncertain. The germline CDR1 and CDR2 sequences are MNHNY and SVGAGI (reference sequence). The CDR3 covers 15 residues. With 3 bases removed from V and 2 bases from J, the gap between germline ends came to 14 bases.

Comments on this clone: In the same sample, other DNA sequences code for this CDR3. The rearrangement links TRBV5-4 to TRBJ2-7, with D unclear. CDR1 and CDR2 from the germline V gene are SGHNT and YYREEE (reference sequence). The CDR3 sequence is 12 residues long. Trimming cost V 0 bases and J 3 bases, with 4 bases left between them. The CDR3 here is CASSLGGYEQYF. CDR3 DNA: TGTGCCAGCAGCTTGGGAGGCTACGAGCAGTACTTC.

For the CDR3, the DNA is TGTGCCAGTAGTAAGGGGGACACCGACCGAAAGAGTTACGAGCAGTACTTC. This translates into CASSKGDTDRKSYEQYF. The V call is TRBV19, the J call TRBJ2-7, with D possibly matching TRBD1 (6 bases). The germline CDR1 and CDR2 sequences are LNHDA and SQIVND (reference sequence). The V gene lost 4 bases and the J gene lost 4 bases, with 23 bases spanning the gap. The CDR3 extends over 17 amino acids.

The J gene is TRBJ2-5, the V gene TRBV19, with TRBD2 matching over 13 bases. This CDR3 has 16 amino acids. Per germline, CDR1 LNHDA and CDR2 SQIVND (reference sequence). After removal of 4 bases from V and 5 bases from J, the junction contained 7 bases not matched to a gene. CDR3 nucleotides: TGTGCCAGTAGTAGTCGGGGACTAGCGGGGCTGGAGACCCAGTACTTC. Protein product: CASSSRGLAGLETQYF.

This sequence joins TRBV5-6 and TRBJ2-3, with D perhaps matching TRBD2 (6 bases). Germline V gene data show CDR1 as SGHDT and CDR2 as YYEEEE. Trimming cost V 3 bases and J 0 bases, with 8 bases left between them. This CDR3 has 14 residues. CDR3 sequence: CASSWEASTDTQYF. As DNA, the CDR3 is TGTGCCAGCAGCTGGGAGGCTAGCACAGATACGCAGTATTTT.

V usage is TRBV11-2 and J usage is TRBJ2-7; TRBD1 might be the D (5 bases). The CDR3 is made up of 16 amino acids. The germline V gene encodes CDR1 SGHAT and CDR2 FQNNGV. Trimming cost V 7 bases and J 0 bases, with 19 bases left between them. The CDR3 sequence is CASNLGPGMSSYEQYF. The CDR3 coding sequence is TGTGCCAGCAACCTGGGCCCAGGGATGTCCTCCTACGAGCAGTACTTC.

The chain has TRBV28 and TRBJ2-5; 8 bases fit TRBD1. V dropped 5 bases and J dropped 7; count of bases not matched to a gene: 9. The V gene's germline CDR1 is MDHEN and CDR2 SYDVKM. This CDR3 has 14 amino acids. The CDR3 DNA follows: TGTGCCAGCAGTCCAGTCGGACAGGGATGGACCCAGTACTTC. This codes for CASSPVGQGWTQYF.

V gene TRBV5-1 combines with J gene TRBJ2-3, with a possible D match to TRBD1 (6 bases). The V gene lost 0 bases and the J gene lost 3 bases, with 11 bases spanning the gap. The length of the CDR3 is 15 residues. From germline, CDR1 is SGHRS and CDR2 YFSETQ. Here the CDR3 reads CASSLEETGTDTQYF. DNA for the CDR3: TGCGCCAGCAGCTTGGAGGAGACAGGTACAGATACGCAGTATTTT.

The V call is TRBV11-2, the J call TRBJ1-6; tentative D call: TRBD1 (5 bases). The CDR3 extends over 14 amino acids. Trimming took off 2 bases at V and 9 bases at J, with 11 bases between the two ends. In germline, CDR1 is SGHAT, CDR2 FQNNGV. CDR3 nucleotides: TGTGCCAGCAGCTTATATATCGGGGGTTCACCCCTCCACTTT. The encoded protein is CASSLYIGGSPLHF.

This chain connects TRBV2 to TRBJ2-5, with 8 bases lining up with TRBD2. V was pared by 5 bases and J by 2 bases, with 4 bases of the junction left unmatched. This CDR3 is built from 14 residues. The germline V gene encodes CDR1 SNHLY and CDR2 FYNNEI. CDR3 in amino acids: CASSSSGGQETQYF. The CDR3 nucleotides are TGTGCCAGCAGTTCGAGCGGGGGACAAGAGACCCAGTACTTC.

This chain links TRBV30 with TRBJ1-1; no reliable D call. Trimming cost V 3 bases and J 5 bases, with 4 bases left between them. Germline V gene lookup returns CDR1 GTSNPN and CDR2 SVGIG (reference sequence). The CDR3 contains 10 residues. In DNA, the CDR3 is TGTGCCTGGAGACTTACTGAAGCTTTCTTT. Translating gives CAWRLTEAFF.

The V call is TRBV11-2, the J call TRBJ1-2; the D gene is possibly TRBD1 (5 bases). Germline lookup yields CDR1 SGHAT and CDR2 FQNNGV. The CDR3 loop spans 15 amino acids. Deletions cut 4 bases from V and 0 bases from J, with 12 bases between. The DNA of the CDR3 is TGTGCCAGCAGCTCCCGTTCGACAGCTAACTATGGCTACACCTTC. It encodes CASSSRSTANYGYTF.

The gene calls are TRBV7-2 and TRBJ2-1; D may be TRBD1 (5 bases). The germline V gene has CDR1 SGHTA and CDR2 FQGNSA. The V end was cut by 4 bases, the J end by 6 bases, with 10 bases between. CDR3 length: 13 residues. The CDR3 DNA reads TGTGCCAGCAGCTCCTACAGGCTCAATGAGCAGTTCTTC. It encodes CASSSYRLNEQFF. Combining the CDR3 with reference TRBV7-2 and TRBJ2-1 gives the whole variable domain GAGVSQSPSNKVTEKGKDVELRCDPISGHTALYWYRQSLGQGLEFLIYFQGNSAPDKSGLPSDRFSAERTGGSVSTLTIQRTQQEDSAVYLCASSSYRLNEQFFGPGTRLTVL.

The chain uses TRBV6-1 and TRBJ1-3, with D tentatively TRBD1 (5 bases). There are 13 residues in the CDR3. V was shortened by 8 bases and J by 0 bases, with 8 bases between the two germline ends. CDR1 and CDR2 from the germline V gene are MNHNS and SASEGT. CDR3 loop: CASWGNSGNTIYF. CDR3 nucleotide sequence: TGTGCCAGCTGGGGCAACTCTGGAAACACCATATATTTT.

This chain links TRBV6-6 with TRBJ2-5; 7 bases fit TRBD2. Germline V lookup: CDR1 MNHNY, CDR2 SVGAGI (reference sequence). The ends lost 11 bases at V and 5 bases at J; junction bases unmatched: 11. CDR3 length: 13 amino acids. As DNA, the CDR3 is TGTGCCGCAAAAGAGGGGAGGGAGGAGACCCAGTACTTC. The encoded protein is CAAKEGREETQYF.

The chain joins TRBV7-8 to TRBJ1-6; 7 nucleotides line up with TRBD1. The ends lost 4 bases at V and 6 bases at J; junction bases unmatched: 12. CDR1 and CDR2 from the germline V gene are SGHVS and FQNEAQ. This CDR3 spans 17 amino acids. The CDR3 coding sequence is TGTGCCAGCAGCTATCAGCGCGGGACAGTCCTTAATTCACCCCTCCACTTT. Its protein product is CASSYQRGTVLNSPLHF.

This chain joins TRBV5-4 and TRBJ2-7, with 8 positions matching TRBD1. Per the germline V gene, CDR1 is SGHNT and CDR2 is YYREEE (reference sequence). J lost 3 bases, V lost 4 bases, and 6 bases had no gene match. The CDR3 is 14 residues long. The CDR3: CASSPGQGIYEQYF. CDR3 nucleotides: TGTGCCAGCAGCCCTGGACAGGGTATCTACGAGCAGTACTTC.

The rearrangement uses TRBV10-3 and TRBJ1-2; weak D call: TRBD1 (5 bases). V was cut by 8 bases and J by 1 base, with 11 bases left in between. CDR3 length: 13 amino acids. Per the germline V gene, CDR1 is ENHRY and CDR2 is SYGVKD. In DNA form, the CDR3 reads TGTGCCATCTCGACCGACAGTAACTATGGCTACACCTTC. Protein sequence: CAISTDSNYGYTF.

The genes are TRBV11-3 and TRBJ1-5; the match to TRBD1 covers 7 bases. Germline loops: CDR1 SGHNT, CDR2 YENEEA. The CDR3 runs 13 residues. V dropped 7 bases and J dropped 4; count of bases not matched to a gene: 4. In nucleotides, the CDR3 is TGTGCCAGCATCGGACAGGAGAATCAGCCCCAGCATTTT. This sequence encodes CASIGQENQPQHF.

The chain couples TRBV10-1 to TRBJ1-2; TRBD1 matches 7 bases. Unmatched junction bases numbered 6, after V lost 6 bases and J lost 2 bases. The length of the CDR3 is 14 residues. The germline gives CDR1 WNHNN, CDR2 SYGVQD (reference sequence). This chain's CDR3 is CASSPGGPNYGYTF. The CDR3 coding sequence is TGCGCCAGCAGCCCAGGGGGACCAAACTATGGCTACACCTTC.

The DNA of the CDR3 is TGTGCCAGCAGCGCCGGGGACAGGGTTTATGCGGGGGCCAACGTCCTGACTTTC. Amino acids: CASSAGDRVYAGANVLTF. The genes are TRBV9 and TRBJ2-6; 9 positions match TRBD1. Germline loops: CDR1 SGDLS, CDR2 YYNGEE. V was pared by 3 bases and J by 4 bases, with 11 bases of the junction left unmatched. The CDR3 totals 18 residues.

CDR3 sequence (DNA): TGTGCCAGCAGTGCTCCGGACCCAGGGTGGGACAACGTCCTGACTTTC. Protein product: CASSAPDPGWDNVLTF. V is TRBV6-6 and J is TRBJ2-6; possibly TRBD1 for D (5 bases). This CDR3 contains 16 residues. Germline CDR1 is MNHNY and CDR2 is SVGAGI (reference sequence). V shed 5 bases and J shed 9 bases, with 20 bases lying between them.

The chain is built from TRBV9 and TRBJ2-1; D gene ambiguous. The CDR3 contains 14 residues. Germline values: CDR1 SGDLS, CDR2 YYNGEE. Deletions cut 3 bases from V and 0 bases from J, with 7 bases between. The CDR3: CASSDYGSYNEQFF. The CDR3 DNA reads TGTGCCAGCAGCGACTACGGCTCCTACAATGAGCAGTTCTTC.

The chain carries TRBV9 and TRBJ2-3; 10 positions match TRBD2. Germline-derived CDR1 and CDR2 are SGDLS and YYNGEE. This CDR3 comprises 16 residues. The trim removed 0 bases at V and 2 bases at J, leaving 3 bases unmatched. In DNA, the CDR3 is TGTGCCAGCAGCGTAGGACTAGCGGGCACCACAGATACGCAGTATTTT. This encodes CASSVGLAGTTDTQYF.

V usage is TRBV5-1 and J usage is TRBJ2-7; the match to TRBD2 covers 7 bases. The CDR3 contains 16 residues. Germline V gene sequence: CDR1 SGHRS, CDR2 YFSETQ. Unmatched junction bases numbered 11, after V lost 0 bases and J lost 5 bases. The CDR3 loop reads CASSLGRGVREDEQYF. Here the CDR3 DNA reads TGCGCCAGCAGCTTGGGTCGCGGGGTCCGGGAGGACGAGCAGTACTTC.

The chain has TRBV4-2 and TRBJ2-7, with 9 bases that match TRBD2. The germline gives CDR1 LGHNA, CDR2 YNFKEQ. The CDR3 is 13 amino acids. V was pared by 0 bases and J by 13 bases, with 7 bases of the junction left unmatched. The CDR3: CASSQELAGLPYF. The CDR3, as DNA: TGTGCCAGCAGCCAAGAACTAGCGGGCTTACCTTACTTC.

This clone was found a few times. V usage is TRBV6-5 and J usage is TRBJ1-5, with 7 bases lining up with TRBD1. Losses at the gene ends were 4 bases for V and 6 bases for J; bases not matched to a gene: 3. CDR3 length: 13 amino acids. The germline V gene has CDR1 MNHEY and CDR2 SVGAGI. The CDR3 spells CASSSDRVQPQHF. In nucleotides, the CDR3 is TGTGCCAGCAGTTCCGACAGGGTTCAGCCCCAGCATTTT.

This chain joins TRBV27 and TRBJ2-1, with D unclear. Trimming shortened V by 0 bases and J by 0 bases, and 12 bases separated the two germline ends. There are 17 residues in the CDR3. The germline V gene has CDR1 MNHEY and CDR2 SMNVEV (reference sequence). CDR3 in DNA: TGTGCCAGCAGTTTATCCCACGCTCTTAGCTCCTACAATGAGCAGTTCTTC. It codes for CASSLSHALSSYNEQFF.

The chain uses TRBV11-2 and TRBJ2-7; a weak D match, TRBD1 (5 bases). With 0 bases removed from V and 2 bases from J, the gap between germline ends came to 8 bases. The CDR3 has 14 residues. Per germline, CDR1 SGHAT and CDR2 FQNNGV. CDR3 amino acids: CASSLDRVPYEQYF. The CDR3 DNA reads TGTGCCAGCAGCTTAGACAGGGTGCCCTACGAGCAGTACTTC.

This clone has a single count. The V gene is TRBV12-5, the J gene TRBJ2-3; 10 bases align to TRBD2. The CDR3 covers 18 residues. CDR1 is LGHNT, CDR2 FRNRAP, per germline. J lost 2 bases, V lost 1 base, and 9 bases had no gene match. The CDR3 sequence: CASGLGASGGRFTDTQYF. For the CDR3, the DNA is TGTGCTAGTGGTTTGGGTGCTAGCGGGGGCCGATTCACAGATACGCAGTATTTT. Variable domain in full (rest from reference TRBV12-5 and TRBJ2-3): DARVTQTPRHKVTEMGQEVTMRCQPILGHNTVFWYRQTMMQGLELLAYFRNRAPLDDSGMPKDRFSAEMPDATLATLKIQPSEPRDSAVYFCASGLGASGGRFTDTQYFGPGTRLTVL.

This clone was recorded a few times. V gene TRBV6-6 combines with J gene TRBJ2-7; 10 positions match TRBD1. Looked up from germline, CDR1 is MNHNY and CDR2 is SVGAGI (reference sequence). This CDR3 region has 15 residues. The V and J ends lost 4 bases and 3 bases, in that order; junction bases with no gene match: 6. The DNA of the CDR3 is TGTGCCAGCAGTTTGGGACAGGGGTTAAACTACGAGCAGTACTTC. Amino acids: CASSLGQGLNYEQYF.